This T cell receptor beta chain comes out of a study of blood T cell repertoires in COVID-19. Study background: Some COVID-19 samples were acute and others convalescent; all came from the United States, Italy and Spain.

CDR3 length: 13 residues. The germline V gene encodes CDR1 SGHTA and CDR2 FQGTGA. J lost 8 bases, V lost 5 bases, and 5 bases had no gene match. Original data processing: By means of reference gene primer amplification, nucleated cell counts were estimated. TCRdb keeps only in-frame clones here, not all; method: immunoSEQ multiplex PCR. V and J calls and clone size are copied from that table; D and trimming were computed from the DNA. The sample contains fewer than 150,000 clones, approximately 85% of which appear only once. The clonotype originates from a human donor in a cohort sampled during active COVID-19. Sequencing used peripheral blood. The chain joins TRBV7-3 to TRBJ1-2; the match to TRBD1 covers 10 bases. CDR3 amino acids: CASSPRTGGGYTF. The CDR3 bases are TGTGCCAGCAGCCCCAGGACAGGGGGAGGCTACACCTTC.